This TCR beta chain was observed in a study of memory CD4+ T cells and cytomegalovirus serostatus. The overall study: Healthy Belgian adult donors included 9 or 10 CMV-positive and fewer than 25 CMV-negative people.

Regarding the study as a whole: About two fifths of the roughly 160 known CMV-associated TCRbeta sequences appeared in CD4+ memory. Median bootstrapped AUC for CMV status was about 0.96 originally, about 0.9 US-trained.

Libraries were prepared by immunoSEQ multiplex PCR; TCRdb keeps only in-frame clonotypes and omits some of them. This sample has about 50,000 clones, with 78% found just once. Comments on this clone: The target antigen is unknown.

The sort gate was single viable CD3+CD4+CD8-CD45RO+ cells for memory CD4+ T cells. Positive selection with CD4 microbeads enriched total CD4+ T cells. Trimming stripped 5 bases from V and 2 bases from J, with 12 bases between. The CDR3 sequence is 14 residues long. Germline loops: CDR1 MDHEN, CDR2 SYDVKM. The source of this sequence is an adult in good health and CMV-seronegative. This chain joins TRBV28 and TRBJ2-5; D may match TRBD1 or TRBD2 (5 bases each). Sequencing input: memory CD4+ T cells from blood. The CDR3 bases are TGTGCCAGCAGTGTAGGGACGGCACAAGAGACCCAGTACTTC. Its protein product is CASSVGTAQETQYF.